This TCR beta chain is drawn from a study of T cells after yellow fever vaccination. Study-wide context: Preparation used SMART-Seq v4 Ultra Low Input for the low-cell-number fractions. Overall study findings and caveats: Within FACS-sorted repertoires, abundant clonotypes contaminating from the bulk population could be present. Most clones from primary vaccination resurfaced after the booster (approximately 95% CD4, around 89% CD8).

TCR cDNA, made by 5'RACE template switching, carried an added universal primer site and UMIs. Each CDR3 protein is one row after TCRdb ran MiXCR on the 5' RACE reads. This sample has some 550,000 distinct CDR3 sequences; over 15% occur once, and the top ten carry roughly an eighth. To note about this clonotype: What it binds is unknown.

There are 13 residues in the CDR3. CDR1 and CDR2 from the germline V gene are MNHEY and SVGAGI. V was trimmed by 4 bases and J by 3 bases, leaving 7 bases between them. The J gene is TRBJ2-1, the V gene TRBV6-5; D gene ambiguous. The sample here was PBMCs, taken 15 days after the yellow fever booster vaccination. The sequence was collected from a man aged 30-40 years who received the YFV17D yellow fever vaccine. The CDR3 nucleotides are TGTGCCAGCAGTTGGGCAGACTACAATGAGCAGTTCTTC. Its protein product is CASSWADYNEQFF.